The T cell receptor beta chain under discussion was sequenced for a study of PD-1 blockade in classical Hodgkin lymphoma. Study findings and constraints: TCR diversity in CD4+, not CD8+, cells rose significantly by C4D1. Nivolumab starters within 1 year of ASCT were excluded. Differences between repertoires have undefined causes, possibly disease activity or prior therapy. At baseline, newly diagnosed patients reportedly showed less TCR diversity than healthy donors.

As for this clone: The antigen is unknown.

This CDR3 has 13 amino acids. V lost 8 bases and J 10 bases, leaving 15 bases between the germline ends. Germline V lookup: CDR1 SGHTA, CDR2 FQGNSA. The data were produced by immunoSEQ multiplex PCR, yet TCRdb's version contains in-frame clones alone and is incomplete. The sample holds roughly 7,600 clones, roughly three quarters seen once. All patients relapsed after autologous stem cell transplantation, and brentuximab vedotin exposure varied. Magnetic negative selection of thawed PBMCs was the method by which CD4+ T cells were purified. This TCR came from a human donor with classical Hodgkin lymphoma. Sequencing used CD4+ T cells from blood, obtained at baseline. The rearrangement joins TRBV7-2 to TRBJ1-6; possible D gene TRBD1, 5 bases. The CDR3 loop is CASRQGLGSPLHF. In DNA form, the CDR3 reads TGTGCCAGCCGTCAGGGCTTAGGCTCACCCCTCCACTTT. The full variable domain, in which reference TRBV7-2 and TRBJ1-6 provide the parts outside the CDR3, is GAGVSQSPSNKVTEKGKDVELRCDPISGHTALYWYRQSLGQGLEFLIYFQGNSAPDKSGLPSDRFSAERTGGSVSTLTIQRTQQEDSAVYLCASRQGLGSPLHFGNGTRLTVT.